Listed here are 29 T cell receptor beta chains from one sample, sequenced in a study of T cells in Graves' hyperthyroidism and ophthalmopathy. Amplification yielded TCR beta CDR3 regions, with RNA transcripts as the source. TCR CDR3 regions were first amplified by RT-PCR with HTBI primers. Each CDR3 protein is one row after TCRdb ran MiXCR on the multiplex PCR reads. The table lists fewer than 550,000 distinct CDR3 sequences, around a quarter of them singletons. The sequencing input was blood. These receptor sequences come from a woman aged 25 to 39 with Graves' ophthalmopathy.

The rearrangement uses TRBV11-2 and TRBJ2-5, with D hard to call. CDR1 is SGHAT, CDR2 FQNNGV, per germline. The CDR3 contains 16 residues. V lost 2 bases and J 1 base, leaving 14 bases between the germline ends. The DNA for the CDR3 is TGTGCCAGCAGCTTATTAGCTCCTCCTCCCCAAGAGACCCAGTACTTC. This encodes CASSLLAPPPQETQYF.

At least ten counts were recorded for this clonotype. CDR3 residues: CASRTGSGTEAFF. CDR3 nucleotide sequence: TGTGCCAGCAGGACAGGGTCGGGCACTGAAGCTTTCTTT. V is TRBV6-5 and J is TRBJ1-1, with 7 bases fitting TRBD1. Germline loops: CDR1 MNHEY, CDR2 SVGAGI. There are 13 residues in the CDR3. Trimming took 6 bases from V and 4 from J; bases not matched to a gene: 5.

In its sample, this clonotype was seen many times. The chain couples TRBV20-1 to TRBJ1-5, with 8 bases identical to TRBD1. Germline trimming cut 5 bases from V and 5 bases from J; bases unmatched to any gene: 8. CDR3 length: 14 amino acids. Germline V gives CDR1 DFQATT, CDR2 SNEGSKA (reference sequence). The CDR3: CSAHGQGGDQPQHF. The CDR3 DNA reads TGCAGTGCTCACGGACAGGGTGGGGATCAGCCCCAGCATTTT.

As to this clonotype: Germline is not matched at one junction end, which may reflect a read error. The rearrangement links TRBV6-1 to TRBJ1-5, with 7 bases that match TRBD1. The germline gives CDR1 MNHNS, CDR2 SASEGT. The CDR3 is 13 residues long. The CDR3 is CVSSGQGQLPQHF. CDR3 sequence (DNA): TGTGTCAGCAGTGGTCAGGGACAGCTGCCCCAGCATTTT.

This clonotype was detected many times. The chain couples TRBV6-5 to TRBJ1-2; D is unresolved. Germline assignment: CDR1 MNHEY and CDR2 SVGAGI. The CDR3 has 13 amino acids. With 7 bases removed from V and 4 bases from J, the gap between germline ends came to 13 bases. The DNA for the CDR3 is TGTGCCAGCATTACTGATGGGGTCTATGGCTACACCTTC. Translating gives CASITDGVYGYTF.

V and J are TRBV30 and TRBJ2-7; TRBD1 is a possible D gene (5 bases). The germline gives CDR1 GTSNPN, CDR2 SVGIG (reference sequence). Trimming shortened V by 2 bases and J by 2 bases, and 10 bases separated the two germline ends. The CDR3 has 13 amino acids. The CDR3 loop reads CAWSLGDPYEQYF. The CDR3 DNA reads as TGTGCCTGGAGTCTAGGGGATCCCTACGAGCAGTACTTC.

This clonotype was seen many times. This rearrangement joins TRBV30 to TRBJ2-7, with a tentative D call TRBD1 (5 bases). The V end was cut by 2 bases, the J end by 7 bases, with 15 bases between. Per germline, CDR1 GTSNPN and CDR2 SVGIG (reference sequence). The CDR3 length is 13 residues. The CDR3 bases are TGTGCCTGGAGTTTCACATCAGGGCAGGAGCAGTACTTC. Translating gives CAWSFTSGQEQYF.

This chain joins TRBV7-3 and TRBJ2-5; no firm D call. The CDR3 runs 15 residues. V dropped 2 bases and J dropped 0 bases, with 10 bases sitting between them. Germline values: CDR1 SGHTA, CDR2 FQGTGA. CDR3 loop: CASSLGQDDQETQYF. The CDR3, as DNA: TGTGCCAGCAGCTTAGGGCAGGACGACCAAGAGACCCAGTACTTC.

The chain recombines TRBV10-3 with TRBJ2-7, with D tentatively TRBD1 (6 bases). Germline CDR1 is ENHRY and CDR2 is SYGVKD. Trimming removed 3 bases at V and 4 bases at J, with 16 bases between. The CDR3 contains 15 residues. The CDR3 protein is CAISDPGTGWYEQYF. DNA for the CDR3: TGTGCCATCAGTGACCCGGGTACAGGGTGGTACGAGCAGTACTTC.

V is TRBV7-9 and J is TRBJ2-7; 9 bases are shared with TRBD2. Germline V gene data show CDR1 as SEHNR and CDR2 as FQNEAQ (reference sequence). The CDR3 is 15 amino acids. Unmatched junction bases numbered 3, after V lost 0 bases and J lost 3 bases. CDR3 DNA sequence: TGTGCCAGCAGCTTAGCAAGGACTAGCGTCTACGAGCAGTACTTC. Its translation is CASSLARTSVYEQYF.

The chain joins TRBV6-5 to TRBJ2-7; D is ambiguous. V lost 4 bases and J lost 7, with 14 bases in between. CDR1 and CDR2 from the germline V gene are MNHEY and SVGAGI. This CDR3 comprises 13 residues. The CDR3 is CASSFGGRKEQYF. The DNA of the CDR3 is TGTGCCAGCAGTTTCGGTGGACGGAAGGAGCAGTACTTC.

Of note for this clonotype: No DNA is shown, since the ends of the CDR3 on it are uncertain; the CDR3 is the one TCRdb lists. This chain links TRBV27 with TRBJ1-2; the table's TRBD1 call for D was not verified on the DNA. The germline gives CDR1 MNHEY, CDR2 SMNVEV (reference sequence). The CDR3 region is 15 residues in length, termini included. CDR3 region: CASSSSPPPYYGYTF.

The chain combines TRBV4-1 with TRBJ1-5; D remains ambiguous. V lost 0 bases and J lost 7, with 7 bases in between. This CDR3 region has 13 residues. Germline V gene data show CDR1 as MGHRA and CDR2 as YSYEKL. CDR3 amino acids: CASSQEGWQPQHF. CDR3 DNA sequence: TGCGCCAGCAGCCAAGAAGGATGGCAGCCCCAGCATTTT.

Only a few counts were recorded for this clonotype. The chain has TRBV3-1 and TRBJ1-1; the D gene is possibly TRBD1 (6 bases). The CDR3 covers 16 residues. CDR1 and CDR2 from the germline V gene are LGHDT and YNNKEL (reference sequence). V lost 4 bases, J lost 5 bases, and 20 bases lay in between. As DNA, the CDR3 is TGTGCCAGCAGCCTCCCCCCTGGGGGGCCGCGGACTGAAGCTTTCTTT. Amino acids: CASSLPPGGPRTEAFF.

This clonotype was seen many times. CDR3 DNA: TGTGCCAGCAGACGGACTAGCGGGGGGGCCGGAGATACGCAGTATTTT. Its protein is CASRRTSGGAGDTQYF. This chain links TRBV2 with TRBJ2-3; 15 bases match TRBD2. In germline, CDR1 is SNHLY, CDR2 FYNNEI. J gave up 5 bases and V 6 bases, and 6 bases lay outside the gene matches. This CDR3 contains 16 residues.

The rearrangement joins TRBV15 to TRBJ1-1; D is uncertain. Germline CDR1 reads LNHNV; CDR2 reads YYDKDF (reference sequence). CDR3 length equals 14 residues. Trimming removed 1 base at V and 0 bases at J, with 6 bases between. The CDR3 here is CATSRGTLNTEAFF. DNA of the CDR3: TGTGCCACCAGCAGAGGAACCCTGAACACTGAAGCTTTCTTT.

This sequence joins TRBV6-1 and TRBJ1-1; 7 bases line up with TRBD1. After removal of 5 bases from V and 7 bases from J, the junction contained 10 bases not matched to a gene. This CDR3 has 14 amino acids. CDR1 and CDR2 from the germline V gene are MNHNS and SASEGT. DNA for the CDR3: TGTGCCAGCAGTCCGACAGGGTATTGGGGTGAAGCTTTCTTT. This encodes CASSPTGYWGEAFF.

This clonotype came up many times. The J gene is TRBJ1-2, the V gene TRBV7-2; 7 nucleotides line up with TRBD1. V gave up 1 base and J gave up 8 bases; unmatched junction bases: 4. There are 13 residues in the CDR3. Germline V lookup: CDR1 SGHTA, CDR2 FQGNSA. The CDR3 region has the DNA TGTGCCAGCAGCTTAGTGGCAGGGGGAGGCTACACCTTC. This encodes CASSLVAGGGYTF.

This clonotype was seen more than once but under ten times. A read error may be the cause here, since a much bigger clone is one base away. The chain links TRBV29-1 to TRBJ2-5, with 9 positions matching TRBD1. The CDR3 covers 12 residues. Germline V gives CDR1 SQVTM, CDR2 ANQGSEA. CDR3 loop: CSGQGGGETQCF. CDR3 bases: TGCAGCGGACAGGGGGGGGGAGAGACCCAGTGCTTC. Looking up the rest from reference TRBV29-1 and TRBJ2-5 gives the full variable domain: SAVISQKPSRDICQRGTSLTIQCQVDSQVTMMFWYRQQPGQSLTLIATANQGSEATYESGFVIDKFPISRPNLTFSTLTVSNMSPEDSSIYLCSGQGGGETQCFGPGTRLLVL.

This clonotype was counted only a few times. The chain joins TRBV19 to TRBJ2-2, with 9 bases lining up with TRBD1. The germline V gene encodes CDR1 LNHDA and CDR2 SQIVND (reference sequence). The CDR3 covers 15 residues. Germline trimming cut 9 bases from V and 6 bases from J; bases unmatched to any gene: 11. CDR3 sequence (DNA): TGTGCCAGCCATGGACAGGGGTTGATACCCGGGGAGCTGTTTTTT. Translation: CASHGQGLIPGELFF.

The sample holds many counts of this clonotype. This sequence joins TRBV4-3 and TRBJ1-2; 7 bases line up with TRBD1. CDR3 length: 15 amino acids. CDR1 is LGHNA, CDR2 YSLEER, per germline. V shed 4 bases, J shed 7 bases, and the junction held 12 bases outside the gene matches. The CDR3 DNA follows: TGCGCCAGCAGCCCAAGCCTGCCGACAGGGACTGGCTACACCTTC. It codes for CASSPSLPTGTGYTF.

This clonotype was seen many times. The rearrangement uses TRBV19 and TRBJ1-1, with 10 bases fitting TRBD1. The germline CDR1 and CDR2 sequences are LNHDA and SQIVND (reference sequence). The V segment lost 5 bases and the J segment 4 bases; nucleotides outside the gene matches: 4. The CDR3 runs 14 residues. Here the CDR3 DNA reads TGTGCCAGTAGTGCGGACAGGGGGGGCACTGAAGCTTTCTTT. Encoded protein: CASSADRGGTEAFF. Variable domain in full (rest from reference TRBV19 and TRBJ1-1): DGGITQSPKYLFRKEGQNVTLSCEQNLNHDAMYWYRQDPGQGLRLIYYSQIVNDFQKGDIAEGYSVSREKKESFPLTVTSAQKNPTAFYLCASSADRGGTEAFFGQGTRLTVV.

A few counts support this clonotype. This chain uses TRBV12-5 with TRBJ1-5; 9 nucleotides align to TRBD1. Germline CDR1 is LGHNT and CDR2 is FRNRAP. The CDR3 is 15 residues long. The ends lost 3 bases at V and 7 bases at J; junction bases unmatched: 7. The CDR3 nucleotides are TGTGCTAGTGGTTTCCGGGACAGGGAGCGGCAGCCCCAGCATTTT. This translates into CASGFRDRERQPQHF.

This clonotype was seen repeatedly, ten times or more. The chain has TRBV9 and TRBJ1-1, with 7 positions matching TRBD1. The V and J ends lost 0 bases and 8 bases, in that order; junction bases with no gene match: 7. Germline V CDR1 and CDR2: SGDLS, YYNGEE. This CDR3 contains 14 residues. CDR3 amino acids: CASSVGTGAREAFF. The CDR3 bases are TGTGCCAGCAGCGTAGGCACAGGGGCCCGAGAAGCTTTCTTT.

Of note for this clonotype: A read error may explain this, as a much larger clone is one base away. The chain joins TRBV6-2 or TRBV6-3 to TRBJ2-4; 11 bases map to TRBD2. V shed 6 bases and J 3 bases; nucleotides not matched to a gene: 7. Germline V gives CDR1 MNHEY, CDR2 SVGEGT. The CDR3 covers 16 residues. Here the CDR3 reads CASSPLAGGGKNIQYF. The DNA of the CDR3 is TGTGCCAGCAGCCCTCTAGCGGGGGGCGGCAAAAACATTCAGTACTTC.

This clonotype was seen ten or more times. The V gene is TRBV20-1, the J gene TRBJ2-5, with a weak D call TRBD2 (7 bases). V was shortened by 6 bases and J by 0 bases, with 17 bases between the two germline ends. The germline CDR1 and CDR2 sequences are DFQATT and SNEGSKA (reference sequence). CDR3 length: 15 amino acids. CDR3 nucleotides: TGCAGTGCGCCTCGGGGGGCCAGGTACCAAGAGACCCAGTACTTC. Its translation is CSAPRGARYQETQYF.

The sample holds a few counts of this clonotype. The chain carries TRBV11-2 and TRBJ1-5; TRBD1 aligns across 7 bases. CDR3 length: 15 amino acids. After removal of 3 bases from V and 1 base from J, the junction contained 3 bases not matched to a gene. CDR1 is SGHAT and CDR2 is FQNNGV in the germline V gene. The CDR3 DNA reads as TGTGCCAGCAGCTTTGAGGGACAGAGCAATCAGCCCCAGCATTTT. Its translation: CASSFEGQSNQPQHF. Full variable domain (missing parts from reference TRBV11-2 and TRBJ1-5): EAGVAQSPRYKIIEKRQSVAFWCNPISGHATLYWYQQILGQGPKLLIQFQNNGVVDDSQLPKDRFSAERLKGVDSTLKIQPAKLEDSAVYLCASSFEGQSNQPQHFGDGTRLSIL.

This clonotype was seen many times. The chain combines TRBV27 with TRBJ2-4; either TRBD1 or TRBD2 may fit D (5 bases each). This CDR3 is built from 14 residues. V dropped 5 bases and J dropped 8 bases, with 16 bases sitting between them. Looked up from germline, CDR1 is MNHEY and CDR2 is SMNVEV (reference sequence). Here the CDR3 reads CASSPSRVGDIQYF. CDR3 bases: TGTGCCAGCAGTCCCTCGAGGGTAGGGGACATTCAGTACTTC.

In the case of this clonotype: This may arise from a read error, as a much more abundant clone is one base away. The chain carries TRBV20-1 and TRBJ2-7; TRBD1 is a possible D gene (7 bases). The germline gives CDR1 DFQATT, CDR2 SNEGSKA (reference sequence). The CDR3 loop spans 12 amino acids. The ends were cut back, 4 bases at V and 1 base at J, with 8 bases in the middle. CDR3 bases: TGCAGTGCTACAGGGGGGTCCTACGAGCAGTACTTC. Its translation is CSATGGSYEQYF.